This TCR beta chain is from a study of CD8+ T cells in alopecia areata. This clone was seen a few times. The junction departs from the called germline gene at one end, perhaps through a read error. Reverse transcription of extracted RNA yielded cDNA, which provided the sequencing template. Only in-frame clones appear in the TCRdb table, and some are missing; sequencing was by immunoSEQ multiplex PCR. Among 150,000 to 200,000 clones listed, 58% were seen once. Treatment in this sample: oral pan-JAK inhibitor, 5-10 mg twice daily. The CDR3 runs 14 residues. The V gene's germline CDR1 is SGHRS and CDR2 YFSETQ.

The V and J genes are TRBV5-1 and TRBJ2-5, with a possible D match to TRBD2 (5 bases). The TCR was taken from a human donor with alopecia areata. Specimen: CD4+ T cells sorted from blood, collected between weeks 55 and 65, from a patient treated with tofacitinib. CDR3 bases: TGCGCCAGCAGCGGGAGCATTCTCCAAGAGATCCAGTACTTC. This gives the protein CASSGSILQEIQYF.